These 20 T cell receptor beta chains originate from one sample sequenced in a study of PD-L1 blockade in urothelial cancer. This table comes from immunoSEQ multiplex PCR, and its TCRdb copy is limited to in-frame clones, with some not included. The sample consists of 15,000 to 20,000 clones, 89% of them appearing once. The time point is: pretreatment peripheral blood. The source was PBMCs, collected around atezolizumab (anti-PD-L1) treatment. The receptor source for this set is a man in his 70s with urothelial cancer.

V and J are TRBV19 and TRBJ2-5; 11 positions agree with TRBD1. The junction had 7 bases not matched to a gene; V was cut back by 5 bases and J by 5 bases. This CDR3 has 15 residues. Germline CDR1 is LNHDA and CDR2 is SQIVND (reference sequence). The CDR3 DNA reads as TGTGCCAGTAGTGCGGACAGGGGGCGCCGGGAGACCCAGTACTTC. Its translation is CASSADRGRRETQYF.

The chain recombines TRBV6-1 with TRBJ2-4, with D possibly TRBD2 on 6 matching bases. The length of the CDR3 is 17 residues. Germline lookup yields CDR1 MNHNS and CDR2 SASEGT. V lost 2 bases to trimming and J lost 0 bases, with 14 bases between them. The CDR3 DNA reads TGTGCCAGCAGTGAATTTGGGGCGGGGTTAGCCAAAAACATTCAGTACTTC. Its protein is CASSEFGAGLAKNIQYF.

The genes are TRBV7-9 and TRBJ1-1; weak D call: TRBD1 (5 bases). V shed 1 base and J shed 4 bases, with 7 bases lying between them. The CDR3 extends over 13 amino acids. The germline V gene has CDR1 SEHNR and CDR2 FQNEAQ (reference sequence). The CDR3 DNA follows: TGTGCCAGCAGCTTAGACCAGGGCACTGAAGCTTTCTTT. As protein: CASSLDQGTEAFF.

This chain joins TRBV5-1 and TRBJ1-1, with D possibly being TRBD1 (5 bases). Looked up from germline, CDR1 is SGHRS and CDR2 is YFSETQ. V lost 1 base, J lost 0 bases, and 10 bases lay in between. This CDR3 contains 15 residues. The chain's CDR3 is CASSLQTDMNTEAFF. The CDR3 DNA reads TGCGCCAGCAGCTTGCAGACAGACATGAACACTGAAGCTTTCTTT. Supplemented by reference TRBV5-1 and TRBJ1-1, the full variable domain reads KAGVTQTPRYLIKTRGQQVTLSCSPISGHRSVSWYQQTPGQGLQFLFEYFSETQRNKGNFPGRFSGRQFSNSRSEMNVSTLELGDSALYLCASSLQTDMNTEAFFGQGTRLTVV.

The V and J genes are TRBV5-1 and TRBJ1-1; D is uncertain. The CDR3 contains 13 residues. Trimming stripped 3 bases from V and 4 bases from J, with 10 bases between. Germline V gene lookup returns CDR1 SGHRS and CDR2 YFSETQ. CDR3 loop: CASSWEVATEAFF. As DNA, the CDR3 is TGCGCCAGCAGCTGGGAGGTTGCCACTGAAGCTTTCTTT.

This clone has only one observation. CDR3 sequence: CSAQGGNEQFF. CDR3 coding DNA: TGCAGTGCCCAGGGCGGAAATGAGCAGTTCTTC. This chain links TRBV20-1 with TRBJ2-1; tentative D call: TRBD1 (5 bases). The CDR3 sequence is 11 residues long. Germline CDR1 reads DFQATT; CDR2 reads SNEGSKA (reference sequence). V lost 6 bases and J lost 7, with 10 bases in between.

The rearrangement uses TRBV7-9 and TRBJ1-2; 8 bases fit TRBD1. CDR3 length: 16 residues. V trimming: 7 bases; J trimming: 6 bases; junction bases outside the gene matches: 16. CDR1 and CDR2 (germline): SEHNR, FQNEAQ (reference sequence). The CDR3 spells CASTLNSKDRDDGYTF. The CDR3 DNA reads as TGTGCCAGCACTCTAAATTCAAAGGACAGGGACGATGGCTACACCTTC.

The chain couples TRBV21-1 to TRBJ1-6; TRBD1 is the table's D call and was not checked against the DNA. TRBV21-1 is a listed pseudogene. The CDR3 is 19 residues long. The CDR3 nucleotides are TGTGCCAGCGCCGGGACAGGGCTTAGCAGATGCTCCTATAATTCACCCCTCCACTTT. Translating it yields CASAGTGLSRCSYNSPLHF.

In its sample, this clone was seen a few times. This chain connects TRBV18 to TRBJ1-6; 7 bases are shared with TRBD1. The CDR3 runs to 16 residues. From germline, CDR1 is KGHSH and CDR2 LQKENI. Unmatched junction bases numbered 9, after V lost 0 bases and J lost 10 bases. The CDR3 is CASSPPAGGVESPLHF. Written as DNA, the CDR3 is TGTGCCAGCTCACCACCGGCAGGGGGAGTCGAGTCACCCCTCCACTTT.

The V and J genes are TRBV28 and TRBJ1-5, with unresolved D. V was shortened by 6 bases and J by 5 bases, with 14 bases between the two germline ends. CDR3 length equals 14 residues. Per germline, CDR1 MDHEN and CDR2 SYDVKM. The CDR3 loop is CASSPVKRYQPQHF. CDR3 in DNA: TGTGCCAGCAGCCCGGTGAAGAGATATCAGCCCCAGCATTTT.

This clone was detected once. This chain connects TRBV27 to TRBJ1-5; D is ambiguous. The CDR3 is 14 amino acids. Trimming left V 2 bases short and J 4 bases short, with 9 bases between. CDR1 and CDR2 (germline): MNHEY, SMNVEV (reference sequence). The chain's CDR3 is CASSLVPVNQPQHF. The CDR3 nucleotides read TGTGCCAGCAGTTTAGTCCCCGTGAATCAGCCCCAGCATTTT.

This clone occurred once. This rearrangement joins TRBV15 to TRBJ2-7; tentatively, D is TRBD2 (5 bases). V lost 4 bases and J 3 bases, leaving 10 bases between the germline ends. This CDR3 spans 13 amino acids. Germline-derived CDR1 and CDR2 are LNHNV and YYDKDF (reference sequence). CDR3 in amino acids: CATSIFGDYEQYF. CDR3 nucleotide sequence: TGTGCCACCAGCATCTTCGGGGACTACGAGCAGTACTTC.

This chain connects TRBV5-1 to TRBJ2-5; 14 positions agree with TRBD2. The CDR3 length is 14 residues. Trimming took 0 bases from V and 10 from J; bases not matched to a gene: 2. Germline V gene sequence: CDR1 SGHRS, CDR2 YFSETQ. This CDR3 is CASSLAGLAGDQYF. CDR3 sequence (DNA): TGCGCCAGCAGCTTGGCGGGACTAGCGGGGGACCAGTACTTC.

The V call is TRBV19, the J call TRBJ1-5, with D tentatively TRBD1 (5 bases). This CDR3 has 15 residues. Trimming took off 4 bases at V and 7 bases at J, with 17 bases between the two ends. Germline V gene data show CDR1 as LNHDA and CDR2 as SQIVND (reference sequence). CDR3 region: CASSTAGMGRQPQHF. In DNA, the CDR3 is TGTGCCAGTAGTACAGCAGGGATGGGAAGACAGCCCCAGCATTTT.

The chain carries TRBV4-1 and TRBJ2-3; D perhaps matches TRBD2 (6 bases). V was shortened by 5 bases and J by 6 bases, with 18 bases between the two germline ends. This CDR3 is built from 15 residues. CDR1 is MGHRA, CDR2 YSYEKL, per germline. The CDR3 loop is CASSSRTTGGDTQYF. Here the CDR3 DNA reads TGCGCCAGCAGCTCCCGGACTACCGGAGGTGATACGCAGTATTTT.

This clone was observed once. The gene calls are TRBV30 and TRBJ1-5, with D maybe TRBD1 (6 bases). Germline V gene sequence: CDR1 GTSNPN, CDR2 SVGIG (reference sequence). The CDR3 covers 15 residues. V was cut by 0 bases and J by 1 base, with 10 bases left in between. In DNA form, the CDR3 reads TGTGCCTGGAGTGTACCCAGGGGAAGCAATCAGCCCCAGCATTTT. It translates to CAWSVPRGSNQPQHF.

As DNA, the CDR3 is TGTGCCAGCAGTCCCCGGACAGGGCCCGCGGAGACCCAGTACTTC. It codes for CASSPRTGPAETQYF. The V and J genes are TRBV6-6 and TRBJ2-5; 8 bases line up with TRBD1. The CDR3 has 15 amino acids. J was trimmed by 5 bases and V by 5 bases; bases with no gene match: 10. CDR1 and CDR2 (germline): MNHNY, SVGAGI (reference sequence).

The V and J genes are TRBV6-5 and TRBJ1-2; D is unresolved. The CDR3 loop spans 13 amino acids. Germline values: CDR1 MNHEY, CDR2 SVGAGI. V shed 6 bases and J shed 8 bases, with 16 bases lying between them. The CDR3 nucleotides read TGTGCCAGCAGGTTAGGGAGGGAGGGCGGCTACACCTTC. Translating it yields CASRLGREGGYTF.

The J gene is TRBJ1-1, the V gene TRBV28, with D unresolved. Trimming removed 6 bases at V and 4 bases at J, with 15 bases between. CDR1 and CDR2 (germline): MDHEN, SYDVKM. The CDR3 totals 14 residues. The CDR3 here is CASRPRVYGTEAFF. DNA for the CDR3: TGTGCCAGCAGGCCGAGGGTCTATGGCACTGAAGCTTTCTTT.

CDR3 in amino acids: CASRRKNRETRQYF. In DNA form, the CDR3 reads TGTGCCAGCAGGAGAAAAAACAGGGAGACGCGGCAGTACTTC. The chain couples TRBV27 to TRBJ2-7, with D perhaps matching TRBD1 (6 bases). The CDR3 has 14 residues. V was clipped by 6 bases and J by 9 bases, with 21 bases between them. The germline CDR1 and CDR2 sequences are MNHEY and SMNVEV (reference sequence).